These 20 T cell receptor beta chains share one sample of origin, sequenced in a study of blood T cell repertoires in COVID-19. The assay was immunoSEQ multiplex PCR, and TCRdb's table has in-frame clones only and misses some. The profile shows fewer than 400,000 clones, 85% of them singletons. The sequencing input was peripheral blood. These receptors were taken from a woman aged 18-29 years with acute or convalescent COVID-19.

The J gene is TRBJ2-3, the V gene TRBV19, with D hard to call. The CDR3 extends over 12 amino acids. CDR1 and CDR2 from the germline V gene are LNHDA and SQIVND (reference sequence). Trimming removed 9 bases from V and 0 bases from J, with 7 bases in between. This chain's CDR3 is CASRTSTDTQYF. The CDR3 region has the DNA TGTGCCAGCCGAACTAGCACAGATACGCAGTATTTT.

The V gene is TRBV28, the J gene TRBJ1-2; no reliable D call. From germline, CDR1 is MDHEN and CDR2 SYDVKM. The germline V and J ends were trimmed by 6 bases and 14 bases, with 16 bases remaining between them. The CDR3 loop spans 11 amino acids. This chain's CDR3 is CASSDRGVGTF. CDR3 nucleotide sequence: TGTGCCAGCAGCGATCGCGGGGTAGGAACCTTC.

This clone was counted once. The gene calls are TRBV4-2 and TRBJ2-3, with TRBD2 identical over 9 bases. Unmatched junction bases numbered 6, after V lost 1 base and J lost 4 bases. CDR3 length equals 16 residues. Germline-derived CDR1 and CDR2 are LGHNA and YNFKEQ. The CDR3 protein is CASSQGAGGPPDTQYF. The CDR3 DNA reads as TGTGCCAGCAGCCAAGGGGCGGGGGGGCCCCCAGATACGCAGTATTTT.

The V and J genes are TRBV4-2 and TRBJ1-4; no reliable D call. The V and J ends lost 1 base and 5 bases respectively, with 14 bases between them. The germline V gene has CDR1 LGHNA and CDR2 YNFKEQ. The CDR3 is 16 residues long. The DNA for the CDR3 is TGTGCCAGCAGCCAAGCGCAGGAACGGTGGAATGAAAAACTGTTTTTT. Translation: CASSQAQERWNEKLFF.

This clone appeared once. The chain links TRBV7-9 to TRBJ1-6; the D gene is possibly TRBD1 (5 bases). V lost 3 bases and J 14 bases, leaving 14 bases between the germline ends. The CDR3 spans 13 residues. CDR1 and CDR2 (germline): SEHNR, FQNEAQ (reference sequence). CDR3 nucleotide sequence: TGTGCCAGCAGCTTTCCAGGGTTTAGGGCCCTCCACTTT. Its translation: CASSFPGFRALHF.

The chain couples TRBV7-9 to TRBJ1-1; TRBD1 aligns across 9 bases. There are 16 residues in the CDR3. The germline CDR1 and CDR2 sequences are SEHNR and FQNEAQ (reference sequence). The V gene end was trimmed by 4 bases and the J gene end by 2 bases; junction bases not matched to a gene: 8. CDR3 residues: CASSYPQGQGNTEAFF. CDR3 nucleotide sequence: TGTGCCAGCAGCTACCCCCAGGGACAGGGAAACACTGAAGCTTTCTTT.

The table lists this clone with a count of one. V usage is TRBV7-9 and J usage is TRBJ2-5; D ambiguous. The CDR3 runs to 15 residues. Trimming removed 5 bases at V and 3 bases at J, with 16 bases between. The germline CDR1 and CDR2 sequences are SEHNR and FQNEAQ (reference sequence). The DNA for the CDR3 is TGTGCCAGCAGCCCTAGGCCCCTAAGTGAAGAGACCCAGTACTTC. Translating gives CASSPRPLSEETQYF. The full variable domain, its missing parts supplied by reference TRBV7-9 and TRBJ2-5, is DTGVSQNPRHKITKRGQNVTFRCDPISEHNRLYWYRQTLGQGPEFLTYFQNEAQLEKSRLLSDRFSAERPKGSFSTLEIQRTEQGDSAMYLCASSPRPLSEETQYFGPGTRLLVL.

The chain links TRBV5-5 to TRBJ1-2, with 9 nucleotides matching TRBD1. J was trimmed by 10 bases and V by 5 bases; bases with no gene match: 9. Germline CDR1 and CDR2: SGHKS and YYEKEE (reference sequence). This CDR3 is 13 amino acids long. DNA for the CDR3: TGTGCCAGCAGTACCGGGACAGGGAACGTCTACACCTTC. Its protein product is CASSTGTGNVYTF.

This clone was seen only once. This chain links TRBV28 with TRBJ1-5; 8 positions agree with TRBD1. Germline lookup yields CDR1 MDHEN and CDR2 SYDVKM. This CDR3 has 16 residues. Trimming at V came to 3 bases and at J to 6 bases, leaving 10 bases not matched to a gene. The DNA for the CDR3 is TGTGCCAGCAGTTTCCGCGCAGGGGGCGCAGGTCAGCCCCAGCATTTT. This translates into CASSFRAGGAGQPQHF.

V gene TRBV24-1 combines with J gene TRBJ2-2; TRBD2 matches 8 bases. Germline trimming cut 4 bases from V and 3 bases from J; bases unmatched to any gene: 6. This CDR3 region has 16 residues. CDR1 KGHDR and CDR2 SFDVKD come from the germline V gene. CDR3 residues: CATSEGTLADTGELFF. As DNA, the CDR3 is TGTGCCACCAGTGAAGGTACACTAGCGGACACCGGGGAGCTGTTTTTT.

This chain connects TRBV5-1 to TRBJ2-7, with D possibly matching TRBD2 (5 bases). This CDR3 region has 14 residues. The V and J ends lost 0 bases and 7 bases respectively, with 14 bases between them. CDR1 SGHRS and CDR2 YFSETQ come from the germline V gene. In DNA form, the CDR3 reads TGCGCCAGCAGCTTGGCCCCGGGGTCGGGGGAGCAGTACTTC. Amino acids: CASSLAPGSGEQYF.

This chain links TRBV7-8 with TRBJ2-5; 9 nucleotides align to TRBD2. This CDR3 has 15 residues. The junction had 5 bases not matched to a gene; V was cut back by 1 base and J by 5 bases. The germline V gene has CDR1 SGHVS and CDR2 FQNEAQ. CDR3 sequence: CASSLDSGGGETQYF. In nucleotides, the CDR3 is TGTGCCAGCAGCTTAGATAGCGGGGGCGGGGAGACCCAGTACTTC.

The genes are TRBV2 and TRBJ2-3; D is uncertain. The CDR3 sequence is 15 residues long. In germline, CDR1 is SNHLY, CDR2 FYNNEI. The germline V and J ends were trimmed by 1 base and 0 bases, with 8 bases remaining between them. CDR3 in DNA: TGTGCCAGCAGTGAAGGTGGAGAGAGCACAGATACGCAGTATTTT. This gives the protein CASSEGGESTDTQYF.

This clone was observed a single time. The rearrangement links TRBV3-1 (or the pseudogene TRBV3-2) to TRBJ1-2, with a possible D match to TRBD1 (6 bases). Germline CDR1 is LGHDT and CDR2 is YNNKEL (reference sequence). V was shortened by 3 bases and J by 4 bases, with 12 bases between the two germline ends. The CDR3 contains 14 residues. The CDR3 coding sequence is TGTGCCAGCAGCCAGGCGACAGGCCTCTATGGCTACACCTTC. It codes for CASSQATGLYGYTF.

V usage is TRBV15 and J usage is TRBJ2-3; TRBD1 agrees at 9 bases. CDR3 size: 16 residues. J gave up 1 base and V 0 bases, and 2 bases lay outside the gene matches. Germline lookup yields CDR1 LNHNV and CDR2 YYDKDF (reference sequence). CDR3 region: CATSREGQGRTDTQYF. The CDR3 nucleotides are TGTGCCACCAGCAGAGAGGGACAGGGCCGCACAGATACGCAGTATTTT.

J is TRBJ2-3 and V is TRBV18, with 9 bases matching TRBD1. J lost 4 bases, V lost 3 bases, and 2 bases had no gene match. This CDR3 region has 14 residues. CDR1 is KGHSH and CDR2 is LQKENI in the germline V gene. CDR3 sequence reads: CASSPGTGSDTQYF. CDR3 sequence (DNA): TGTGCCAGCTCACCCGGGACAGGGTCAGATACGCAGTATTTT.

The chain carries TRBV25-1 and TRBJ1-5, with 7 bases that match TRBD1. Germline CDR1 reads MGHDK; CDR2 reads SYGVNS. The CDR3 spans 13 residues. V dropped 6 bases and J dropped 3; count of bases not matched to a gene: 2. The CDR3 here is CASRGQFNQPQHF. CDR3 sequence (DNA): TGTGCCAGCAGGGGACAGTTCAATCAGCCCCAGCATTTT.

This chain connects TRBV6-4 to TRBJ1-4; 8 nucleotides agree with TRBD1. The V and J ends lost 5 bases and 7 bases, in that order; junction bases with no gene match: 12. This CDR3 has 16 residues. CDR1 is MRHNA, CDR2 SNTAGT, per germline. CDR3 coding DNA: TGTGCCAGCAGTATAACCACCGGGACAGGCCTTGAAAAACTGTTTTTT. It translates to CASSITTGTGLEKLFF.

The chain uses TRBV2 and TRBJ1-6; TRBD1 is a possible D gene (6 bases). The V and J ends lost 1 base and 7 bases respectively, with 11 bases between them. This CDR3 has 15 amino acids. Germline assignment: CDR1 SNHLY and CDR2 FYNNEI. In nucleotides, the CDR3 is TGTGCCAGCAGTGAAGGACAGGTTGTGAATTCACCCCTCCACTTT. This encodes CASSEGQVVNSPLHF.

In its sample, this clone was seen a few times. This sequence joins TRBV28 and TRBJ1-2; D perhaps matches TRBD1 (6 bases). The CDR3 consists of 14 residues. Trimming left V 1 base short and J 5 bases short, with 11 bases between. The germline CDR1 and CDR2 sequences are MDHEN and SYDVKM. CDR3 amino acids: CASSLSLTGYGYTF. The CDR3 coding sequence is TGTGCCAGCAGTTTATCCTTAACAGGGTATGGCTACACCTTC.